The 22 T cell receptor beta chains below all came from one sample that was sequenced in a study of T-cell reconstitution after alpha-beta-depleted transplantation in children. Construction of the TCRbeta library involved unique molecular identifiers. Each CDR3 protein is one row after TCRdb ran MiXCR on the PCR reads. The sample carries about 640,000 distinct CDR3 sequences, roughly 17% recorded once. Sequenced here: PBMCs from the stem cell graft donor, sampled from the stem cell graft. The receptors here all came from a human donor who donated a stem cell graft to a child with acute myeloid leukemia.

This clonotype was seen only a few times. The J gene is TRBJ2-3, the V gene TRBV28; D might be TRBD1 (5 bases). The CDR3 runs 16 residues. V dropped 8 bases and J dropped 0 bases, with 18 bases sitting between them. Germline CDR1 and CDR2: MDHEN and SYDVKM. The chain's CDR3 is CASVLGAPPSTDTQYF. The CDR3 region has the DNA TGTGCCAGCGTGTTAGGGGCTCCCCCTAGCACAGATACGCAGTATTTT.

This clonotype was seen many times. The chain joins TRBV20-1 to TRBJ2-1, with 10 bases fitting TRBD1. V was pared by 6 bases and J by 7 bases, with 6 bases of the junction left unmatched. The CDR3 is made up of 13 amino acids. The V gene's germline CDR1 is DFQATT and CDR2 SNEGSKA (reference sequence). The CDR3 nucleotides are TGCAGTGCAACCGGGACAGGGGTGAATGAGCAGTTCTTC. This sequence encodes CSATGTGVNEQFF.

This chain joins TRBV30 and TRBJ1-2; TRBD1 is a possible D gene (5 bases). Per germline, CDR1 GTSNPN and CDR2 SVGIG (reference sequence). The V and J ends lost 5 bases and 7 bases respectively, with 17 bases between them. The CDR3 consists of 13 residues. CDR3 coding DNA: TGTGCCTGGGGCTTGGAGGGGATGGGTGGCTACACCTTC. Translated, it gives CAWGLEGMGGYTF.

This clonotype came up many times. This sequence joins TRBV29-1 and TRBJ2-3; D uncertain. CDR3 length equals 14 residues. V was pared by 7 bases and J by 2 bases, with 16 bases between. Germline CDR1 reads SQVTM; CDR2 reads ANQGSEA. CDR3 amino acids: CSGRRDVDTDTQYF. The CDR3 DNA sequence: TGCAGCGGCCGCCGCGACGTAGACACAGATACGCAGTATTTT.

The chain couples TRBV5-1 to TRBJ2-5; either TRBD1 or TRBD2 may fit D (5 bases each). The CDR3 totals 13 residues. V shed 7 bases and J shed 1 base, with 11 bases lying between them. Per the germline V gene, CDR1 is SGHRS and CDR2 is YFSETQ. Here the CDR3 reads CASAQGPQETQYF. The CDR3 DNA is TGCGCCAGCGCTCAGGGACCCCAAGAGACCCAGTACTTC.

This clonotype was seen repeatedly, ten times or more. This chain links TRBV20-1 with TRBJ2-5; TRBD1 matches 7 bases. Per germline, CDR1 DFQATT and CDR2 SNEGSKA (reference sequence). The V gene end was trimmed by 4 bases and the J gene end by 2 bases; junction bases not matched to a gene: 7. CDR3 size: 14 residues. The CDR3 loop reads CSATPGTDQETQYF. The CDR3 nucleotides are TGCAGTGCTACTCCCGGGACAGATCAAGAGACCCAGTACTTC.

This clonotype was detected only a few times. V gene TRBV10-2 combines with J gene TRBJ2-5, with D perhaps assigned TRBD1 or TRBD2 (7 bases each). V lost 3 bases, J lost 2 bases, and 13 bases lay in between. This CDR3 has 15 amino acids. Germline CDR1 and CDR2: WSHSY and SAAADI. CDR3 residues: CASSDFQGGQETQYF. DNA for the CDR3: TGCGCCAGCAGTGATTTCCAGGGGGGGCAAGAGACCCAGTACTTC.

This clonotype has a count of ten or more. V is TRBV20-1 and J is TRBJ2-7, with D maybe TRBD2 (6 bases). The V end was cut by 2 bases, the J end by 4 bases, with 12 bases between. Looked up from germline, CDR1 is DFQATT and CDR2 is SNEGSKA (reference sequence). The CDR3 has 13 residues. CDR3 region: CSARPWGVYEQYF. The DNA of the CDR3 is TGCAGTGCTAGACCTTGGGGGGTTTACGAGCAGTACTTC.

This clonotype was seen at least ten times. The CDR3 here is CSARDGTDYEQYV. The CDR3 DNA is TGCAGTGCTAGAGATGGGACGGACTACGAGCAGTACGTC. The J gene is TRBJ2-7, the V gene TRBV20-1; possibly TRBD1 or TRBD2 for D (5 bases each). This CDR3 spans 13 amino acids. V lost 0 bases, J lost 3 bases, and 9 bases lay in between. The germline CDR1 and CDR2 sequences are DFQATT and SNEGSKA (reference sequence).

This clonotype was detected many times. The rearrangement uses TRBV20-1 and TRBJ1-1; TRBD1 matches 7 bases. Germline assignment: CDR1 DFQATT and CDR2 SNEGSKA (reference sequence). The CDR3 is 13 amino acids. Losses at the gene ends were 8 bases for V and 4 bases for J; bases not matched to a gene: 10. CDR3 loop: CSSPGQQATEAFF. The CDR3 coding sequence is TGCAGTTCTCCGGGACAGCAAGCCACTGAAGCTTTCTTT.

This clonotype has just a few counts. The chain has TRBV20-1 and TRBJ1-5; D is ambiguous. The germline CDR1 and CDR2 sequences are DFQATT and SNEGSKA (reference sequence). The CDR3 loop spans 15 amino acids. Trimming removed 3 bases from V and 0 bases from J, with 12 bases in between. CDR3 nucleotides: TGCAGTGCTAGTCCGTCGACGGCTAGCAATCAGCCCCAGCATTTT. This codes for CSASPSTASNQPQHF.

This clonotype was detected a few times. This CDR3 reads CSASGQGETQYF. CDR3 in DNA: TGCAGCGCCTCCGGGCAGGGAGAGACCCAGTACTTC. V and J are TRBV29-1 and TRBJ2-5; a weak D match, TRBD1 (5 bases). V was clipped by 7 bases and J by 4 bases, with 13 bases between them. CDR1 SQVTM and CDR2 ANQGSEA come from the germline V gene. This CDR3 contains 12 residues.

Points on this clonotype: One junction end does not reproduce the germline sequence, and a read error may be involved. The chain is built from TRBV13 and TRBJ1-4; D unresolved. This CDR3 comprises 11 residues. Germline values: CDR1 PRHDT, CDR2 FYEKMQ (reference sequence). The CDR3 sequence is CASSLNEKQFF. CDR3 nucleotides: TGTGCCAGCAGCCTAAATGAAAAACAGTTTTTT.

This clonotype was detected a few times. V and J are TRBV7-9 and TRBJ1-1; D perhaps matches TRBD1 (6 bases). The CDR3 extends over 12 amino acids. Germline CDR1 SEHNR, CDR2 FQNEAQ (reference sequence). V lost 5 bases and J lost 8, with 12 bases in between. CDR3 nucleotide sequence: TGTGCCAGCAGCCGACTTACAGGGGAAGCTTTCTTT. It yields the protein CASSRLTGEAFF.

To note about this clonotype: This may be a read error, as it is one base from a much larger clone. CDR3 protein: CSVEVRGRKNTDAFF. For the CDR3, the DNA is TGCAGCGTTGAAGTTCGCGGGAGAAAGAACACTGACGCTTTCTTT. The chain joins TRBV29-1 to TRBJ1-1, with unresolved D. The CDR3 runs 15 residues. Germline V gene data show CDR1 as SQVTM and CDR2 as ANQGSEA. Variable domain in full (rest from reference TRBV29-1 and TRBJ1-1): SAVISQKPSRDICQRGTSLTIQCQVDSQVTMMFWYRQQPGQSLTLIATANQGSEATYESGFVIDKFPISRPNLTFSTLTVSNMSPEDSSIYLCSVEVRGRKNTDAFFGQGTRLTVV.

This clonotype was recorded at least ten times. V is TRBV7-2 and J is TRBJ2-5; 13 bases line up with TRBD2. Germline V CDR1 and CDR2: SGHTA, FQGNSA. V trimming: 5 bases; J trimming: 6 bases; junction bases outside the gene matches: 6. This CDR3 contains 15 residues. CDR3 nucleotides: TGTGCCAGCAGCCCCGGGACTAGCGGGGAAAAGACCCAGTACTTC. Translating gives CASSPGTSGEKTQYF.

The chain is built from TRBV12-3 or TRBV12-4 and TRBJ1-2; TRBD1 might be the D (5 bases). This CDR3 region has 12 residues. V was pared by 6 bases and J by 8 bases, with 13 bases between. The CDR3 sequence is CASSQGLVGYTF. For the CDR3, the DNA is TGTGCCAGCAGCCAGGGTCTCGTGGGCTACACCTTC.

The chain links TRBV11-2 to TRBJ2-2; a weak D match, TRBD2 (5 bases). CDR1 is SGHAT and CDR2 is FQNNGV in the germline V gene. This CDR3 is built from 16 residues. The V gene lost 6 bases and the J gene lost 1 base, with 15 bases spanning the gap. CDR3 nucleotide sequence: TGTGCCAGCAGTAAAACGGGGAGAGGGAACACCGGGGAGCTGTTTTTT. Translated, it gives CASSKTGRGNTGELFF.

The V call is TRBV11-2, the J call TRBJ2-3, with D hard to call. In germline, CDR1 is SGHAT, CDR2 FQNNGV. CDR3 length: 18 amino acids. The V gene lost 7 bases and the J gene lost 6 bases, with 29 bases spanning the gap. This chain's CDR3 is CASKEITGLSSVRDTQYF. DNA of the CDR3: TGTGCCAGCAAAGAGATCACTGGGTTGTCGTCGGTCCGGGATACGCAGTATTTT. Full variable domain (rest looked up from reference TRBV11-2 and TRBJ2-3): EAGVAQSPRYKIIEKRQSVAFWCNPISGHATLYWYQQILGQGPKLLIQFQNNGVVDDSQLPKDRFSAERLKGVDSTLKIQPAKLEDSAVYLCASKEITGLSSVRDTQYFGPGTRLTVL.

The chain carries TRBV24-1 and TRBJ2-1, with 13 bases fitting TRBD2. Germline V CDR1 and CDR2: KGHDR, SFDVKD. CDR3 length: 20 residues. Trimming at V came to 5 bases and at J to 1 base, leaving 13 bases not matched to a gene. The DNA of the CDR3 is TGTGCCACCAGTGGACGGGGGACAAGGACTAGCGGGGGTTCCTACAATGAGCAGTTCTTC. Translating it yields CATSGRGTRTSGGSYNEQFF.

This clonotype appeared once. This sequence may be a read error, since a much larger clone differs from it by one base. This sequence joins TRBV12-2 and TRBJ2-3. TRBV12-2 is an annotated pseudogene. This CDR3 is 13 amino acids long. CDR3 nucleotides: TGTGCAAGTAGCATCGGCCTCAAGGATACGCAGTATTTT. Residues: CASSIGLKDTQYF.

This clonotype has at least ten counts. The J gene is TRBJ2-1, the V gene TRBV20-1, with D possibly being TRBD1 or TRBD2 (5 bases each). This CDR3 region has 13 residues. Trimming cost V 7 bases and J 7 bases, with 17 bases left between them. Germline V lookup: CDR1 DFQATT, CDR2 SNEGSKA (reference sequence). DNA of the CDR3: TGCAGTGGTAGTGGGGGTAAGAAGAATGAGCAGTTCTTC. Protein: CSGSGGKKNEQFF.